This T cell receptor (beta chain) was sequenced in a study of Graves' ophthalmopathy and Graves' hyperthyroidism. Whole-study findings and limits: Most clonotypes expanded in thyroid above 0.001 frequency were present in blood too. With less than 90% sensitivity and about 83% specificity, a 13-signature model separated ophthalmopathy from stable hyperthyroidism.

TCR beta CDR3 amplification used RNA transcripts. HTBI-primed first-round RT-PCR preceded second-round multiplex PCR. TCRdb processed the multiplex PCR reads anew with MiXCR; each CDR3 protein has one entry. The table has over a million distinct CDR3 sequences, about two fifths seen once; the top ten hold approximately 12%. This clonotype was seen many times. Its antigen remains unknown. This CDR3 is built from 14 residues. The V gene's germline CDR1 is SGHKS and CDR2 YYEKEE (reference sequence). V lost 3 bases to trimming and J lost 0 bases, with 9 bases between them. The sequencing sample was made of peripheral blood or thyroid tissue (not recorded which). This rearrangement joins TRBV5-5 to TRBJ1-1; no definite D call. This TCR was recovered from an adult man with Graves' hyperthyroidism. CDR3 in amino acids: CASSSYTMNTEAFF. CDR3 sequence (DNA): TGTGCCAGCAGCTCCTATACCATGAACACTGAAGCTTTCTTT.